One sample yielded the 12 T cell receptor beta chains listed below, sequenced in a study of a mutant IDH1 vaccine in newly diagnosed glioma. The table came from immunoSEQ multiplex PCR; TCRdb's copy has only in-frame clones and leaves some out. The sample yields some 120,000 clones, 80% seen once. No antigen is known for these receptors. Time point meaning: week 11, during vaccination. Vaccination used 300 ug of mutant IDH1 20-mer peptide per dose, with topical imiquimod. The source material was PBMCs, sampled from a glioma patient whose treatment included an IDH1 peptide vaccine. The receptor set was obtained from a man aged 35-49 years with glioma.

The chain carries TRBV19 and TRBJ2-4; possible D gene TRBD1, 6 bases. Trimming took 3 bases from V and 1 from J, leaving 7 bases between them. The CDR3 contains 14 residues. Germline lookup yields CDR1 LNHDA and CDR2 SQIVND (reference sequence). CDR3 coding DNA: TGTGCCAGTAGTATCCAGGGGGCCAAAAACATTCAGTACTTC. This gives the protein CASSIQGAKNIQYF.

V gene TRBV14 combines with J gene TRBJ1-6; TRBD1 agrees at 7 bases. Germline CDR1 is SGHDN and CDR2 is FVKESK. The CDR3 has 14 residues. After removal of 3 bases from V and 11 bases from J, the junction contained 7 bases not matched to a gene. CDR3 in amino acids: CASSQTGSRTPLHF. CDR3 nucleotides: TGTGCCAGCAGCCAGACAGGGTCTCGAACACCCCTCCACTTT.

CDR3 nucleotides: TGCGCCAGCAGCCAAGAAATTTCGAACAGCTTCTACGAGCAGTACTTC. Protein product: CASSQEISNSFYEQYF. The chain links TRBV4-1 to TRBJ2-7; no firm D call. Germline V gene data show CDR1 as MGHRA and CDR2 as YSYEKL. This CDR3 has 16 amino acids. Between the trimmed V and J ends, which lost 0 bases and 3 bases, there was a span of 15 bases.

The gene calls are TRBV18 and TRBJ2-1; no clear D. V shed 3 bases and J shed 1 base, with 16 bases lying between them. Germline V lookup: CDR1 KGHSH, CDR2 LQKENI. This CDR3 spans 17 amino acids. CDR3 in amino acids: CASSPLSRTGSYNEQFF. The CDR3 DNA reads as TGTGCCAGCTCACCCCTCTCCCGGACCGGTTCCTACAATGAGCAGTTCTTC.

J is TRBJ2-3 and V is TRBV7-8; TRBD2 matches at 14 bases. With 5 bases clipped from V and 4 bases from J, the junction kept 5 bases outside the gene matches. The germline V gene has CDR1 SGHVS and CDR2 FQNEAQ. CDR3 length equals 16 residues. CDR3 amino acids: CASSPGTSGGSDTQYF. The CDR3 DNA reads TGTGCCAGCAGCCCCGGGACTAGCGGGGGATCAGATACGCAGTATTTT. Combining the CDR3 with reference TRBV7-8 and TRBJ2-3 gives the whole variable domain GAGVSQSPRYKVAKRGQDVALRCDPISGHVSLFWYQQALGQGPEFLTYFQNEAQLDKSGLPSDRFFAERPEGSVSTLKIQRTQQEDSAVYLCASSPGTSGGSDTQYFGPGTRLTVL.

This chain links TRBV11-2 with TRBJ2-3; possibly TRBD2 for D (6 bases). The germline V and J ends were trimmed by 5 bases and 0 bases, with 12 bases remaining between them. CDR1 and CDR2 (germline): SGHAT, FQNNGV. The CDR3 has 15 amino acids. CDR3 loop: CASSIGAGSTDTQYF. Written as DNA, the CDR3 is TGTGCCAGCAGCATTGGGGCGGGAAGCACAGATACGCAGTATTTT.

The chain links TRBV27 to TRBJ2-4; D remains unclear. The CDR3 spans 13 residues. Germline CDR1 reads MNHEY; CDR2 reads SMNVEV (reference sequence). The V and J ends lost 5 bases and 11 bases respectively, with 16 bases between them. This CDR3 reads CASSRSPLSLQYF. The CDR3 DNA follows: TGTGCCAGCAGTCGCTCCCCTCTAAGCCTTCAGTACTTC.

The rearrangement links TRBV7-8 to TRBJ1-2, with TRBD1 identical over 7 bases. The CDR3 has 18 residues. In germline, CDR1 is SGHVS, CDR2 FQNEAQ. After removal of 5 bases from V and 0 bases from J, the junction contained 15 bases not matched to a gene. CDR3 sequence (DNA): TGTGCCAGCAGCCCCTCATTACCGGGGGGACAGACTAACTATGGCTACACCTTC. This gives the protein CASSPSLPGGQTNYGYTF.

Notes on this clone: An end of the junction does not agree with germline; a read error may underlie this. The rearrangement uses TRBV7-7 and TRBJ2-7, with 9 bases that match TRBD1. Germline loops: CDR1 SSHAT, CDR2 FNYEAQ (reference sequence). The CDR3 consists of 14 residues. CDR3 region: CASSLSQGAYEQYF. CDR3 nucleotides: TGTGCTAGCAGCTTGTCACAGGGGGCGTACGAGCAGTACTTC.

The chain has TRBV4-3 and TRBJ2-7, with 9 bases matching TRBD2. This CDR3 has 16 residues. V dropped 4 bases and J dropped 5; count of bases not matched to a gene: 12. CDR1 is LGHNA, CDR2 YSLEER, per germline. CDR3 protein: CASSRRGGGGENEQYF. The CDR3 bases are TGCGCCAGCAGCCGAAGGGGAGGCGGGGGGGAGAACGAGCAGTACTTC.

The gene calls are TRBV27 and TRBJ2-7, with a tentative D call TRBD1 (5 bases). Deletions cut 6 bases from V and 0 bases from J, with 9 bases between. The germline V gene encodes CDR1 MNHEY and CDR2 SMNVEV (reference sequence). CDR3 length equals 13 residues. The CDR3 sequence is CASSRQSSYEQYF. DNA of the CDR3: TGTGCCAGCAGCAGACAGTCCTCCTACGAGCAGTACTTC.

CDR3 nucleotide sequence: TGTGCCAGTACCCTGGGGGGGGTGGGTACTGAAGCTTTCTTT. Translating gives CASTLGGVGTEAFF. The chain recombines TRBV19 with TRBJ1-1; TRBD1 is a possible D gene (5 bases). CDR1 and CDR2 (germline): LNHDA, SQIVND (reference sequence). Trimming removed 7 bases at V and 5 bases at J, with 17 bases between. The CDR3 covers 14 residues.